Listed below are T cell receptor beta chains from one sample, sequenced in a study of blood T cells in healthy people across ages. TCRdb analysed the 5' RACE reads with MiXCR anew, one entry per CDR3 protein. The sample includes approximately 690,000 distinct CDR3 sequences, about 53% seen only once; the top ten take roughly 34%. Sequencing input: blood. These receptors came from a man aged 60 to 75 in good health. Both conserved end residues are part of each CDR3. The D gene is left open where the match is weak. Clone size appears in some rows only: once, few, many, or a class for an expanded clone.

.	TRBV20-1	TRBD1	TRBJ2-7	TGCAGTGCTACCGGGACAGACAACGAGCAGTACTTC	CSATGTDNEQYF
.	TRBV3-1	TRBD2	TRBJ2-3	TGTGCCAGCAGCCAAGATGGTAGGTTCAGCGGGGGGTCGACAAGGGATACGCAGTATTTT	CASSQDGRFSGGSTRDTQYF
.	TRBV29-1	.	TRBJ2-3	TGCAGCGCTCGGGACACCGCTCGCACAGATACGCAGTATTTT	CSARDTARTDTQYF
.	TRBV12-5	TRBD2	TRBJ2-3	TGTGCTAGTGCCCCTACGACTAGCGGGGGGGATACGCAGTATTTT	CASAPTTSGGDTQYF
once	TRBV20-1	TRBD2	TRBJ2-7	TGCAGTGCTAGAATTTCTAGCGGCATCGAGCAGTACTTC	CSARISSGIEQYF
.	TRBV20-1	.	TRBJ2-3	TGCAGTGCCATCGTCGTAAATACGCAGTATTTT	CSAIVVNTQYF
.	TRBV5-1	.	TRBJ2-5	TGCGCCAGCAGCGTGCAGGGGGGCCCGTTTGAGCAGTACTTC	CASSVQGGPFEQYF
.	TRBV4-1	TRBD2	TRBJ2-3	TGCGCCAGCAGCCAGGGACTAGCGGATACAGATACGCAGTATTTT	CASSQGLADTDTQYF
few	TRBV12-3/TRBV12-4	.	TRBJ1-2	TGTGCCAGCAGTTTACAGACTCTTCGCGGAGCTAACTATGGCTACACCTTC	CASSLQTLRGANYGYTF
.	TRBV10-3	.	TRBJ2-3	TGTGCCATCAGTGGTATGGGTAGCACAGATACGCAGTATTTT	CAISGMGSTDTQYF
few	TRBV10-3	TRBD1	TRBJ1-2	TGTGCCATCAGTGAGGGACAGGGAAATGATGGCTACACCTTC	CAISEGQGNDGYTF
once	TRBV6-6	TRBD1	TRBJ1-2	TGTGCCAGCAGCGACAGGGGGGACGTCACCTTC	CASSDRGDVTF
.	TRBV5-1	TRBD2	TRBJ2-3	TGCGCCAGCAGGACTAGCGGGGGGCCAGATACGCAGTATTTT	CASRTSGGPDTQYF